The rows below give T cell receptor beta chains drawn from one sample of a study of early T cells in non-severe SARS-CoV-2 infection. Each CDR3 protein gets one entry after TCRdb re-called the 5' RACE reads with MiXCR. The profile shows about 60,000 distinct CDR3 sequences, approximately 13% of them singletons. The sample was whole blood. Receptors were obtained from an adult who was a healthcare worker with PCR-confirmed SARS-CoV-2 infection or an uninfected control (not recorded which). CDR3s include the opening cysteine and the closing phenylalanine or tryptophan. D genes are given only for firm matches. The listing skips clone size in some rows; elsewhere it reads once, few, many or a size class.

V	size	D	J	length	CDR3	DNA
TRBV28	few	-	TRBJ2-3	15	CASSLGITPRDTQYF	TGTGCCAGCAGTTTAGGGATCACGCCCCGAGATACGCAGTATTTT
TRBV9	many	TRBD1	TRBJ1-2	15	CASSPRDRGNYGYTF	TGTGCCAGCAGCCCGCGGGACAGGGGAAACTATGGCTACACCTTC
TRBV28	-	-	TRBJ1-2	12	CASNSEGYGYTF	TGTGCCAGCAACTCAGAGGGGTATGGCTACACCTTC
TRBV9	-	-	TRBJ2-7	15	CASSVADGGTYEQYF	TGTGCCAGCAGCGTAGCTGACGGGGGAACCTACGAGCAGTACTTC
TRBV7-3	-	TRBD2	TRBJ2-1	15	CASSSMAGGYNEQFF	TGTGCCAGCAGCTCCATGGCGGGGGGTTATAATGAGCAGTTCTTC
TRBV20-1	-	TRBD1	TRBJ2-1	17	CSARDPAGGISYNEQFF	TGCAGTGCTAGAGATCCGGCAGGGGGCATCTCCTACAATGAGCAGTTCTTC
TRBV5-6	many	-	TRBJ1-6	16	CASSLDSSGDNSPLHF	TGTGCCAGCAGCTTGGACAGTTCCGGGGATAATTCACCCCTCCACTTT
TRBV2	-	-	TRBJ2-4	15	CASSERGLAKNIQYF	TGTGCCAGCAGTGAAAGAGGGCTAGCCAAAAACATTCAGTACTTC
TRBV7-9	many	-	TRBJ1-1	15	CASRPRASLNTEAFF	TGTGCCAGCAGGCCGAGGGCCTCCTTGAACACTGAAGCTTTCTTT
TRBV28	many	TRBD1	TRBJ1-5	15	CASSSSGTGNQPQHF	TGTGCCAGCAGTTCTTCAGGGACAGGAAATCAGCCCCAGCATTTT
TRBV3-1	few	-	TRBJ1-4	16	CASSLSGPGKNEKLFF	TGTGCCAGCAGCCTTTCGGGCCCGGGCAAAAATGAAAAACTGTTTTTT
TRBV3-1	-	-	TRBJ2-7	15	CASSQGRLKTYEQYF	TGTGCCAGCAGCCAAGGTCGACTTAAAACCTACGAGCAGTACTTC
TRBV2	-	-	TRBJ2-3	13	CASNSAEGDTQYF	TGTGCCAGCAACTCGGCAGAAGGCGATACGCAGTATTTT
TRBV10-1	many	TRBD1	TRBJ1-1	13	CASQGAVNTEAFF	TGCGCCAGCCAGGGGGCTGTGAACACTGAAGCTTTCTTT
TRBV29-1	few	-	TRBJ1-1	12	CSVVDPNTEAFF	TGCAGCGTTGTTGACCCGAACACTGAAGCTTTCTTT
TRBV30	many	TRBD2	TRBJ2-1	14	CAWSGLAGSNEQFF	TGTGCCTGGAGTGGCCTAGCGGGGTCCAATGAGCAGTTCTTC
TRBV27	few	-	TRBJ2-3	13	CASRDWVTDTQYF	TGTGCCAGCAGGGATTGGGTCACAGATACGCAGTATTTT
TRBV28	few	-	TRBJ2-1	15	CASSRSGDYQNEQFF	TGTGCCAGCAGTCGATCAGGGGACTACCAAAATGAGCAGTTCTTC
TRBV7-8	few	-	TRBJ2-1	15	CASTRSTPSYNEQFF	TGTGCCAGCACCCGGTCGACACCCTCCTACAATGAGCAGTTCTTC
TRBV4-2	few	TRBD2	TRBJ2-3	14	CASHGTSDTDTQYF	TGTGCCAGTCACGGGACTAGCGACACAGATACGCAGTATTTT
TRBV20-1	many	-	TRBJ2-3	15	CSAPRGGLGTDTQYF	TGCAGTGCACCCAGGGGGGGACTAGGAACAGATACGCAGTATTTT
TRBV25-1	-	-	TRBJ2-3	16	CASSELFLASTDTQYF	TGTGCCAGCAGTGAATTATTTCTTGCTAGCACAGATACGCAGTATTTT
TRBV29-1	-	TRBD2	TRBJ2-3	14	CSVGLAGGPDTQYF	TGCAGCGTCGGACTAGCGGGAGGCCCAGATACGCAGTATTTT
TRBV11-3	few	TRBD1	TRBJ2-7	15	CASSLGAGGANEQYF	TGTGCCAGCAGCTTAGGGGCAGGGGGCGCGAACGAGCAGTACTTC
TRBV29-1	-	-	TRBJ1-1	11	CSVEEDPGAFF	TGCAGCGTTGAAGAGGACCCTGGGGCTTTCTTT
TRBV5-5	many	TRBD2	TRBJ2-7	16	CASSLSGTSGIWEQYF	TGTGCCAGCAGCTTGAGCGGGACTAGCGGGATCTGGGAGCAGTACTTC
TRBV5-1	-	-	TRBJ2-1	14	CASSLETGMSEQFF	TGCGCCAGCAGCTTAGAAACAGGGATGAGTGAGCAGTTCTTC
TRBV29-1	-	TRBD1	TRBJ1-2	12	CSGTGQGYGYTF	TGCAGCGGGACCGGACAGGGCTATGGCTACACCTTC
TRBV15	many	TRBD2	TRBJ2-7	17	CATSRDPASGSFHEQYF	TGTGCCACCAGCAGAGACCCTGCTAGCGGGAGTTTCCACGAGCAGTACTTC
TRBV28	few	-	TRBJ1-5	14	CASSSHGGNQPQHF	TGTGCCAGCAGTAGCCACGGCGGGAATCAGCCCCAGCATTTT
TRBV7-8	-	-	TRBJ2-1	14	CASSLGSLLGEQFF	TGTGCCAGCAGCTTAGGAAGCCTACTTGGGGAGCAGTTCTTC
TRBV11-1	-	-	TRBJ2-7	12	CASSFTGYEQYF	TGTGCCAGCAGCTTTACTGGGTACGAGCAGTACTTC
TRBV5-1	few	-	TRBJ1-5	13	CASSPDGYQPQHF	TGCGCCAGCAGCCCTGATGGGTATCAGCCCCAGCATTTT
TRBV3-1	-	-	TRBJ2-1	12	CASSRGSPPAIF	TGTGCCAGCAGCCGAGGAAGCCCCCCGGCTATCTTC
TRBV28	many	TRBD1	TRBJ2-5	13	CASSDRVPETQYF	TGTGCCAGCAGCGACAGGGTTCCAGAGACCCAGTACTTC
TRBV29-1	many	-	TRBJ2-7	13	CSVLDPTPYEQYF	TGCAGCGTCCTGGACCCGACTCCCTACGAGCAGTACTTC
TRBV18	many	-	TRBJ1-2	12	CASSLQDYGYTF	TGTGCCAGCTCATTGCAGGACTATGGCTACACCTTC
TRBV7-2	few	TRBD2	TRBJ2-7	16	CASSLSSGSVEDEQYF	TGTGCCAGCAGCTTATCTAGCGGGAGTGTCGAGGACGAGCAGTACTTC
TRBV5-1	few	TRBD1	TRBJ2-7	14	CASSSTGGPAEQYF	TGCGCCAGCAGCTCGACAGGGGGCCCAGCCGAGCAGTACTTC
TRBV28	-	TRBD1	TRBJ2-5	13	CASNRQGAETQYF	TGTGCCAGCAATAGGCAGGGGGCGGAGACCCAGTACTTC
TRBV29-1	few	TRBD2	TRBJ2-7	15	CSVAEPSLAGHEQYF	TGCAGCGTTGCCGAACCGAGTCTAGCGGGACACGAGCAGTACTTC
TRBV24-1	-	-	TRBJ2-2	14	CATTGRANTGELFF	TGTGCCACCACGGGACGGGCGAACACCGGGGAGCTGTTTTTT
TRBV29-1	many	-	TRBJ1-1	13	CSVEGVAGTEAFF	TGCAGCGTTGAAGGCGTGGCTGGTACTGAAGCTTTCTTT
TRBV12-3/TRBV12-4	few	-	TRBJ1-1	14	CASSLASEGTEAFF	TGTGCCAGCAGTTTGGCCTCAGAGGGCACTGAAGCTTTCTTT
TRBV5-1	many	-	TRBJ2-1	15	CASSLEQVRYNEQFF	TGCGCCAGCAGCTTGGAACAGGTCCGATACAATGAGCAGTTCTTC
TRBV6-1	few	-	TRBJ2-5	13	CASKLAGRETQYF	TGTGCCAGCAAGTTGGCAGGCCGAGAGACCCAGTACTTC
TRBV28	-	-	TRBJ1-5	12	CASSLYLEPQHF	TGTGCCAGCAGTTTATACCTGGAGCCCCAGCATTTT
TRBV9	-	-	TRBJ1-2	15	CASSVAGGRNYGYTF	TGTGCCAGCAGCGTAGCTGGGGGACGTAACTATGGCTACACCTTC
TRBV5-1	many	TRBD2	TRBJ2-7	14	CASSSGALAQEQYF	TGCGCCAGCAGCTCTGGGGCACTAGCGCAGGAGCAGTACTTC
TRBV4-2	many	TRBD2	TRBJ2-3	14	CASSPSGYTDTQYF	TGTGCCAGCAGCCCTAGCGGCTACACAGATACGCAGTATTTT
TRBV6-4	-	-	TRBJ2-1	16	CASSDSLVSSYNEQFF	TGTGCCAGCAGTGACTCCCTGGTTAGCTCCTACAATGAGCAGTTCTTC
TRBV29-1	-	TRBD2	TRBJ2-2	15	CSVGASGSNTGELFF	TGCAGCGTTGGTGCTAGCGGGTCGAACACCGGGGAGCTGTTTTTT
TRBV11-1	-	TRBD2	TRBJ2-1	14	CASSHSGKGDEQFF	TGTGCCAGCAGCCATAGCGGGAAAGGGGATGAGCAGTTCTTC
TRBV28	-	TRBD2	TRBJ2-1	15	CASTIPSGSYNEQFF	TGTGCCAGCACCATACCTAGCGGCTCCTACAATGAGCAGTTCTTC
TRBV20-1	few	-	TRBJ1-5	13	CSAGSRGNQPQHF	TGCAGTGCTGGAAGCAGGGGTAATCAGCCCCAGCATTTT
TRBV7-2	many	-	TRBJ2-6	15	CASSLGGSGANVLTF	TGTGCCAGCAGCTTAGGCGGGTCTGGGGCCAACGTCCTGACTTTC
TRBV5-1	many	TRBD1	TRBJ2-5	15	CASSPRTGTEETQYF	TGCGCCAGCAGCCCACGGACCGGGACAGAAGAGACCCAGTACTTC
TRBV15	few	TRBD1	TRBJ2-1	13	CATSRDQGDGSSF	TGTGCCACCAGCAGAGATCAGGGGGACGGGTCCTCCTTC